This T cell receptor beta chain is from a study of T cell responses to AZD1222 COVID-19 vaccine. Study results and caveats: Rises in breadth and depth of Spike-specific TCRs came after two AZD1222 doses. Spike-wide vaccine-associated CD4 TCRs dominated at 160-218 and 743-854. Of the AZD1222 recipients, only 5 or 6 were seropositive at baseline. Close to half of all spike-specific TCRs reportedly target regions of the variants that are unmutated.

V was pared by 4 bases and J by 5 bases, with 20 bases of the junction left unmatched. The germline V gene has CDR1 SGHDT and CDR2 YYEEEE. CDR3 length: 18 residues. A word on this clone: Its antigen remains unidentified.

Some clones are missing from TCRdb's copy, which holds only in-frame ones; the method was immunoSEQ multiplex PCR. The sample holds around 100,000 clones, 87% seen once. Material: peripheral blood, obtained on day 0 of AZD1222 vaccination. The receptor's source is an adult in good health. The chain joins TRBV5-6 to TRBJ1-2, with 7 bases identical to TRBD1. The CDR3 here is CASSQPRVTGPGRYGYTF. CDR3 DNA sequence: TGTGCCAGCAGCCAGCCCCGAGTGACAGGGCCGGGTCGATATGGCTACACCTTC.